This T cell receptor (beta chain) was obtained from a study of T-cell memory formation after mild COVID-19. Background on the study: Across donors, TCR clusters were largely donor specific. Study outcomes and limitations: Several responding clones turned up in pre-infection memory, indicating that cross-reactive memory may have taken part. Clones contracting across day 15 to 85 had a balanced CD4/CD8 profile; later expanding clones leaned CD4+.

TCRdb re-derived calls from the 5' RACE reads in MiXCR, one entry per CDR3 protein. The data show some 210,000 distinct CDR3 sequences, 18% seen once. V lost 3 bases, J lost 1 base, and 1 base stayed unmatched. The CDR3 is made up of 14 amino acids. Worth noting for this clonotype: The antigen remains undetermined.

V usage is TRBV12-3 or TRBV12-4 and J usage is TRBJ1-1, with TRBD1 identical over 8 bases. Source material: PBMCs or a T cell subset sorted from them (not recorded which). This clonotype was sampled from an adult woman who had mild COVID-19 (a few samples of this study predate the infection). Cell type and time point are not known. The CDR3 DNA follows: TGTGCCAGCAGTTTTACAGGGGGGAACACTGAAGCTTTCTTT. This sequence encodes CASSFTGGNTEAFF.